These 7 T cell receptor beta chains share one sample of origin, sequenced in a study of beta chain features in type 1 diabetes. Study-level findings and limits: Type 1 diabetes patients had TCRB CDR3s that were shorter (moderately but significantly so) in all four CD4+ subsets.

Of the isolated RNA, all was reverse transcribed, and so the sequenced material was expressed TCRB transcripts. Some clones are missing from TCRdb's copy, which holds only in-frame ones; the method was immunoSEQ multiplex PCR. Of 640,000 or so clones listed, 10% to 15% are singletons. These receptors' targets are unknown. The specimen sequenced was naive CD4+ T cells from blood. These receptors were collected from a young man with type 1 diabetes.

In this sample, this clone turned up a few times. For the CDR3, the DNA is TGTGCCAGTAGTGAAAAGGCTGGGGCCAACGTCCTGACTTTC. This gives the protein CASSEKAGANVLTF. The chain joins TRBV19 to TRBJ2-6; unclear D gene. CDR1 is LNHDA and CDR2 is SQIVND in the germline V gene (reference sequence). Trimming took off 5 bases at V and 2 bases at J, with 7 bases between the two ends. The CDR3 runs 14 residues.

The CDR3 DNA is TGTGCCAGCAGTGAACGACAGGGAGCTTTCTTT. Amino acid sequence: CASSERQGAFF. The V call is TRBV2, the J call TRBJ1-1; 7 bases agree with TRBD1. Germline-derived CDR1 and CDR2 are SNHLY and FYNNEI. The CDR3 contains 11 residues. Trimming cost V 2 bases and J 10 bases; bases outside gene matches: 1.

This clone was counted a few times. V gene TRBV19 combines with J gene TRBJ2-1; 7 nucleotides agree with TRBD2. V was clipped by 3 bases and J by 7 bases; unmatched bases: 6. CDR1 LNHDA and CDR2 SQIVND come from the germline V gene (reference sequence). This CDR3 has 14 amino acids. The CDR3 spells CASSMMEGGNEQFF. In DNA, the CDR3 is TGTGCCAGTAGTATGATGGAGGGAGGGAATGAGCAGTTCTTC.

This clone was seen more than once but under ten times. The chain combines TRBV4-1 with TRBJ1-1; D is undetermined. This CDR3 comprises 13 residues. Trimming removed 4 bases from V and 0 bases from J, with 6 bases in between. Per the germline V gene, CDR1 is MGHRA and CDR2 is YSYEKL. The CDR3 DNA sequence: TGCGCCAGCAGCCCTCAGATGAACACTGAAGCTTTCTTT. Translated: CASSPQMNTEAFF.

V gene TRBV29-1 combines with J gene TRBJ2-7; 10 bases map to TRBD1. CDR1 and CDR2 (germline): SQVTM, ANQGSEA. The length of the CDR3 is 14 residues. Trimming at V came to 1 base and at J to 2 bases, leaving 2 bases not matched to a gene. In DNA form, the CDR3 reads TGCAGCGTTGAAGTCGGACAGGGGGCCTACGAGCAGTACTTC. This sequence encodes CSVEVGQGAYEQYF.

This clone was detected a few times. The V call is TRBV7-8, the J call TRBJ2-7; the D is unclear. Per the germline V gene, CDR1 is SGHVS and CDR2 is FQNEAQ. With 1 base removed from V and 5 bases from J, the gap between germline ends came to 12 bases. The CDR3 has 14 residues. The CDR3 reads CASSLGLGSHEQYF. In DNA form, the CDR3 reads TGTGCCAGCAGCTTAGGGCTAGGGTCACACGAGCAGTACTTC.

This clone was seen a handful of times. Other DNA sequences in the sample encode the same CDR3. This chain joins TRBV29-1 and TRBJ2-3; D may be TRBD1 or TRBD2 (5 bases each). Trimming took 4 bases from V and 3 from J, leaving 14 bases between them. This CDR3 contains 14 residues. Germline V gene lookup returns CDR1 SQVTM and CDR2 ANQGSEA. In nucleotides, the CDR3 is TGCAGCGTTGGCCCAGGGAGTTCGACAGATACGCAGTATTTT. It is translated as CSVGPGSSTDTQYF.